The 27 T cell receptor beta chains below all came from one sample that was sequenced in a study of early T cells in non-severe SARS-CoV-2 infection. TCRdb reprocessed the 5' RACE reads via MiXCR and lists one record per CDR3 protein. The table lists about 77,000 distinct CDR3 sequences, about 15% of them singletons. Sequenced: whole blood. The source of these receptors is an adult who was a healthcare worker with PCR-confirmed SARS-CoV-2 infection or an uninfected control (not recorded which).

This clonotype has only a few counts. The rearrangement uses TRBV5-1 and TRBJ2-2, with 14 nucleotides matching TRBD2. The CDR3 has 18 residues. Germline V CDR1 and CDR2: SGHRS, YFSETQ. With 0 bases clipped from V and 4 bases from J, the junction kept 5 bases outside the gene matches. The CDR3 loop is CASSLGLAGGPSTGELFF. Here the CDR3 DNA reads TGCGCCAGCAGCTTGGGACTAGCGGGAGGGCCGAGCACCGGGGAGCTGTTTTTT.

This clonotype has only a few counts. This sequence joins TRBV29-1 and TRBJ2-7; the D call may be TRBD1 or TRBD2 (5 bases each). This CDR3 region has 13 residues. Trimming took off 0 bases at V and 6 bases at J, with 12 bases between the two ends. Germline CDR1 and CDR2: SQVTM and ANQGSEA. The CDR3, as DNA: TGCAGCGTTGAAGAGGGGACGGCCCGCGAGCAGTACTTC. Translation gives CSVEEGTAREQYF.

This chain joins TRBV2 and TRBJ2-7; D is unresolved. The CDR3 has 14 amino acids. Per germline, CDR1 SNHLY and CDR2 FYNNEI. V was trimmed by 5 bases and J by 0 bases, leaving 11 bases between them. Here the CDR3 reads CASSPEKVSYEQYF. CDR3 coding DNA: TGTGCCAGCAGTCCCGAGAAGGTCTCCTACGAGCAGTACTTC.

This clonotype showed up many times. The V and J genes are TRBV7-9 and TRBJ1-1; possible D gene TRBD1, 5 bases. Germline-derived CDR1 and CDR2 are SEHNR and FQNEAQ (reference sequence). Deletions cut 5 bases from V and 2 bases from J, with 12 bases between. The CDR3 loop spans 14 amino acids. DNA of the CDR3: TGTGCCAGCAGCGCTCGACAGTTAAACACTGAAGCTTTCTTT. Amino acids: CASSARQLNTEAFF.

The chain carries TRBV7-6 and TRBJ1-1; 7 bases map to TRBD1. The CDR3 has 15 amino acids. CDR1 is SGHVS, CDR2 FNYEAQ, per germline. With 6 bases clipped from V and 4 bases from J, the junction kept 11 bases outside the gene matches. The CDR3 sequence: CASSPQTGVGTEAFF. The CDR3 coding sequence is TGTGCCAGCAGTCCCCAAACAGGGGTTGGCACTGAAGCTTTCTTT. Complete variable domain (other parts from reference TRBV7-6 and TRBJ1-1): GAGVSQSPRYKVTKRGQDVALRCDPISGHVSLYWYRQALGQGPEFLTYFNYEAQQDKSGLPNDRFSAERPEGSISTLTIQRTEQRDSAMYRCASSPQTGVGTEAFFGQGTRLTVV.

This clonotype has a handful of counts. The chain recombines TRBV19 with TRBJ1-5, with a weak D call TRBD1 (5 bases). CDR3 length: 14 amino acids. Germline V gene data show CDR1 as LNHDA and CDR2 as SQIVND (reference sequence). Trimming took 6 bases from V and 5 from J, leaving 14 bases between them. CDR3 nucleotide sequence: TGTGCCAGTAGGAGCCGGGGCCCCGATCAGCCCCAGCATTTT. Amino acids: CASRSRGPDQPQHF.

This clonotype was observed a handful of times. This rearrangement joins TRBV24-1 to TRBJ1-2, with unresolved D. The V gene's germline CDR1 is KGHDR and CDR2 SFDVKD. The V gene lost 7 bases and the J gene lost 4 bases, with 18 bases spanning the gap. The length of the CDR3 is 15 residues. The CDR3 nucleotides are TGTGCCACCAGCCGAGGAGGCGAGCAGTTCTATGGCTACACCTTC. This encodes CATSRGGEQFYGYTF.

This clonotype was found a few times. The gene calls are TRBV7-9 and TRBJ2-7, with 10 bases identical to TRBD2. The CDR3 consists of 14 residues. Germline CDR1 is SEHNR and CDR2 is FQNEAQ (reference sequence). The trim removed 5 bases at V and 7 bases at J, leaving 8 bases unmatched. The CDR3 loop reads CASSRTSGAGEQYF. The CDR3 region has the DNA TGTGCCAGCAGCCGGACTAGCGGTGCGGGGGAGCAGTACTTC.

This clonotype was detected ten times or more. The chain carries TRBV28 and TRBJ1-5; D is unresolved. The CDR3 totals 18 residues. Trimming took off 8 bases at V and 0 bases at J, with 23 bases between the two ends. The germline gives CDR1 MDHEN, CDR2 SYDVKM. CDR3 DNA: TGTGCCAGCCGTCGAGCGGGCGGAGAAGAATATAGCAATCAGCCCCAGCATTTT. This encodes CASRRAGGEEYSNQPQHF.

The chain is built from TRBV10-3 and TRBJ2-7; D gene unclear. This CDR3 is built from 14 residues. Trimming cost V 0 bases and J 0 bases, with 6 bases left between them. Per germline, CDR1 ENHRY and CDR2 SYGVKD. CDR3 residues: CAISESGFSYEQYF. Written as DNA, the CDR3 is TGTGCCATCAGTGAGTCGGGATTCTCCTACGAGCAGTACTTC.

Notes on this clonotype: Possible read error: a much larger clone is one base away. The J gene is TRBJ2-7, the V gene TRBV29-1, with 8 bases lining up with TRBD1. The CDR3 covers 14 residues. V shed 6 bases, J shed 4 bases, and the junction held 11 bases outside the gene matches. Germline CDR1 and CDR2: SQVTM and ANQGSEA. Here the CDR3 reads CSVVNQDREYEQYF. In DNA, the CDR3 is TGCAGCGTCGTGAACCAGGACAGGGAGTACGAGCAGTACTTC.

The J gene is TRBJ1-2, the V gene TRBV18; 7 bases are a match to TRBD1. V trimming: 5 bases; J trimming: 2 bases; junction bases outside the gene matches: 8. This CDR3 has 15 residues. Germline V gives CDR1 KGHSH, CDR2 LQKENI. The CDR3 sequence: CASSSSWDRNYGYTF. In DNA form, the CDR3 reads TGTGCCAGCTCATCCTCCTGGGACAGAAACTATGGCTACACCTTC.

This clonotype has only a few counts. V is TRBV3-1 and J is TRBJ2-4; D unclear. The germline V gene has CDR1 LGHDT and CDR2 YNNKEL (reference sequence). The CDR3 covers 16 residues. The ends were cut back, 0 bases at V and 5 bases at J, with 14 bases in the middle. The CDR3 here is CASSQDTSGRENIQYF. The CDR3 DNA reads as TGTGCCAGCAGCCAAGACACGTCAGGACGGGAAAACATTCAGTACTTC.

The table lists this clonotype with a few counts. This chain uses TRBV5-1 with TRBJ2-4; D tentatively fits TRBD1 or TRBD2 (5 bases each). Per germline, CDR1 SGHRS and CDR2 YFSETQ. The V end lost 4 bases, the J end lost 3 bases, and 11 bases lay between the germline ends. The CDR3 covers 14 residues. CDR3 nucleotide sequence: TGCGCCAGCAGCGGGGGTGAGGTCAAAAACATTCAGTACTTC. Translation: CASSGGEVKNIQYF.

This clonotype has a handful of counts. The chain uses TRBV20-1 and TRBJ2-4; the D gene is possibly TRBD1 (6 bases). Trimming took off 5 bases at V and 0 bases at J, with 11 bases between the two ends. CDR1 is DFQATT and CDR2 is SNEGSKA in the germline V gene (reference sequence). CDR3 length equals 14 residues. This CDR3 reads CSAPDSLAKNIQYF. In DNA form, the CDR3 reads TGCAGTGCTCCGGACAGTTTAGCCAAAAACATTCAGTACTTC.

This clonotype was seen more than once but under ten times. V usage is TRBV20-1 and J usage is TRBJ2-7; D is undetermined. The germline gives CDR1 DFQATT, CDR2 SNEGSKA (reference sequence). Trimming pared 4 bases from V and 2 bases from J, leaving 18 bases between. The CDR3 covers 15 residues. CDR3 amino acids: CSAISRARRAYEQYF. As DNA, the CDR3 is TGCAGTGCTATTTCCCGGGCTCGACGGGCCTACGAGCAGTACTTC.

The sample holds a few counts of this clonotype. The CDR3 region is CSAIRGASGYNEQFF. For the CDR3, the DNA is TGCAGTGCTATAAGGGGGGCTAGCGGTTACAATGAGCAGTTCTTC. J is TRBJ2-1 and V is TRBV20-1, with a weak D call TRBD2 (7 bases). The CDR3 extends over 15 amino acids. Germline values: CDR1 DFQATT, CDR2 SNEGSKA (reference sequence). V was clipped by 4 bases and J by 4 bases, with 17 bases between them.

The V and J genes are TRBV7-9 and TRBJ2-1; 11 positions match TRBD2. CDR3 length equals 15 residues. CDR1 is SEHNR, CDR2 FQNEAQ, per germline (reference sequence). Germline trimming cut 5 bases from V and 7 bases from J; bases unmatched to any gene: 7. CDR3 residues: CASSQLAGVKNEQFF. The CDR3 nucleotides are TGTGCCAGCAGCCAACTAGCGGGAGTAAAAAATGAGCAGTTCTTC.

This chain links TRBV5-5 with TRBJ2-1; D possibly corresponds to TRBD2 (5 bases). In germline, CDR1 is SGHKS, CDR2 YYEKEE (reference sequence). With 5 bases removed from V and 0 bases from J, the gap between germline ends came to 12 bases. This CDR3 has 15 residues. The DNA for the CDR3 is TGTGCCAGCAGTGAAGCGGCGAGCTCCTACAATGAGCAGTTCTTC. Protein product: CASSEAASSYNEQFF.

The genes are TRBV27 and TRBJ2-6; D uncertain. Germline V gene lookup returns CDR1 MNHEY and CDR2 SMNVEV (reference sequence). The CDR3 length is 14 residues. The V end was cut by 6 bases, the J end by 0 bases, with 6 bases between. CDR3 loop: CASRRYSGANVLTF. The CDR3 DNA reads TGTGCCAGCAGAAGGTACTCTGGGGCCAACGTCCTGACTTTC.

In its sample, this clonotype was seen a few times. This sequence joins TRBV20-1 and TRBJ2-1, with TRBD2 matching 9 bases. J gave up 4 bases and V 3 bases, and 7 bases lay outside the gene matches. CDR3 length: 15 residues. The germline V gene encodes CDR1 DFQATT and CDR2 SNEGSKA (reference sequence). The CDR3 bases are TGCAGTGCTAGGGGGCTAGCGGGACCTTACAATGAGCAGTTCTTC. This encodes CSARGLAGPYNEQFF.

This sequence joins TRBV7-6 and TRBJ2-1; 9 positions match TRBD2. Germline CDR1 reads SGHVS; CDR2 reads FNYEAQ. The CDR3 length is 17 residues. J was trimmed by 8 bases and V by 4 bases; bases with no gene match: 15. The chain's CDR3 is CASSYTPPTSGSYEQFF. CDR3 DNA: TGTGCCAGCAGCTATACTCCGCCGACTAGCGGTTCTTATGAGCAGTTCTTC.

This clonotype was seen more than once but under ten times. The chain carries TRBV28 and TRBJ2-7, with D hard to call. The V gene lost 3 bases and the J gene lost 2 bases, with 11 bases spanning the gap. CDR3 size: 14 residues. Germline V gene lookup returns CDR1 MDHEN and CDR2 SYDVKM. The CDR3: CASSFQARAYEQYF. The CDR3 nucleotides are TGTGCCAGCAGTTTTCAAGCTCGGGCCTACGAGCAGTACTTC. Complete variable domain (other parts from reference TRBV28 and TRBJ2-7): DVKVTQSSRYLVKRTGEKVFLECVQDMDHENMFWYRQDPGLGLRLIYFSYDVKMKEKGDIPEGYSVSREKKERFSLILESASTNQTSMYLCASSFQARAYEQYFGPGTRLTVT.

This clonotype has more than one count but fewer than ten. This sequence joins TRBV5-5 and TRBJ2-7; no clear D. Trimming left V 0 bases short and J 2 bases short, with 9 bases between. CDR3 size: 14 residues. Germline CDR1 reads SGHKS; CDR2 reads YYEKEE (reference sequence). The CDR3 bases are TGTGCCAGCAGCTTGGTTGTCAGCACCTACGAGCAGTACTTC. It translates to CASSLVVSTYEQYF.

The CDR3 sequence is CASSPEAGHAPQHF. The CDR3 bases are TGTGCCAGTAGTCCTGAGGCAGGCCACGCGCCCCAGCATTTT. J is TRBJ1-5 and V is TRBV19; D is undetermined. Trimming took 5 bases from V and 9 from J, leaving 17 bases between them. This CDR3 contains 14 residues. Germline lookup yields CDR1 LNHDA and CDR2 SQIVND (reference sequence).

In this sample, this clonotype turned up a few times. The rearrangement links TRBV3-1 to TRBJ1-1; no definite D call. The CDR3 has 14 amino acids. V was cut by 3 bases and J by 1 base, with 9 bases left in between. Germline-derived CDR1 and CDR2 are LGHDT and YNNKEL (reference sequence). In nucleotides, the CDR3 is TGTGCCAGCAGCCAGACCGGTCCGAACACTGAAGCTTTCTTT. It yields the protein CASSQTGPNTEAFF.

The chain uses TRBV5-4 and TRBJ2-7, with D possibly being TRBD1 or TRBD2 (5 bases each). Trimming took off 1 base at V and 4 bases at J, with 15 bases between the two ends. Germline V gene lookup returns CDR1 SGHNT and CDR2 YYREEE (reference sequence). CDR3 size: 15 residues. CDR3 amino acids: CASSLTGAGVYEQYF. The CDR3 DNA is TGTGCCAGCAGCTTGACCGGGGCCGGGGTATACGAGCAGTACTTC.